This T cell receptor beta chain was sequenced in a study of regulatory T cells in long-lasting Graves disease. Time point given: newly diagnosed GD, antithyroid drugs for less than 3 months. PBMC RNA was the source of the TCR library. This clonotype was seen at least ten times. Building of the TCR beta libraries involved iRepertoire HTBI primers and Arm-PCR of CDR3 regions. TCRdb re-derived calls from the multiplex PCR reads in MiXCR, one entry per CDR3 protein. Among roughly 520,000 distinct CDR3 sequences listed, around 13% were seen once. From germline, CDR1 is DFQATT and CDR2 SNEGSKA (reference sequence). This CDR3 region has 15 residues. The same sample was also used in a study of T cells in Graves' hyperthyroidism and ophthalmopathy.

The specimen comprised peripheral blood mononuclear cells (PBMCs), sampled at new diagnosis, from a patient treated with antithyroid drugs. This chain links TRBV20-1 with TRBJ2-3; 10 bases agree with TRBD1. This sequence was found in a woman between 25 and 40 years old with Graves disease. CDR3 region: CRVTEGQGFGDTQYF. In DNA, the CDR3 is TGCAGGGTTACGGAGGGACAGGGGTTTGGAGATACGCAGTATTTT.